This TCR beta chain was sequenced in a study of monozygotic twins with inflammatory bowel disease. Study outcomes and limitations: Backing was not found for a single strong signal or clonotype associated with IBD.

Remarks on this clonotype: What it recognizes is unknown.

Addition of UMIs with a 6-nucleotide sample barcode was achieved by template switching. TCRdb processed the 5' RACE reads again and assigns one entry to each CDR3 protein, with no DNA. The listing records about 380,000 distinct CDR3 sequences. Germline CDR1 reads SGHTA; CDR2 reads FQGNSA. The CDR3 is made up of 15 amino acids. Material: blood. The sequence came from a human donor with ulcerative colitis or Crohn's disease, or a healthy co-twin of an affected twin (not recorded which). The rearrangement joins TRBV7-2 to TRBJ2-3; TCRdb proposes TRBD1, but this gene call is untestable without DNA. The CDR3 loop reads CASNWGDRGVDTQYF.